This T cell receptor beta chain came from a study of T cells in localized non-small cell lung cancer. Only in-frame clones appear in the TCRdb table, and some are missing; sequencing was by immunoSEQ multiplex PCR. The repertoire consists of 20,000 to 25,000 clones, with roughly nine tenths occurring once and the leading ten covering 10% to 15%. In its sample, this clone was seen once. At one end, the junction sequence differs from germline, possibly due to a read error. CDR3 size: 14 residues. Germline values: CDR1 SQVTM, CDR2 ANQGSEA. The V and J genes are TRBV29-1 and TRBJ2-3; D ambiguous. Specimen: peripheral blood, collected before any cancer treatment. The TCR originated in a male donor aged 60 or over with stage I lung adenocarcinoma. This CDR3 is CGVEPSPPGDTQYF. The DNA of the CDR3 is TGCGGCGTTGAACCCTCCCCTCCGGGAGATACGCAGTATTTT.